Listed below are T cell receptor beta chains from one sample, sequenced in a study of Graves' ophthalmopathy and Graves' hyperthyroidism. TCRdb redid the calling of the multiplex PCR reads with MiXCR, one entry per CDR3 protein. The sample includes 650,000 to 800,000 distinct CDR3 sequences, roughly 41% seen only once; the top ten take about 3.3%. Material: peripheral blood. These receptors were obtained from an adult man with Graves' ophthalmopathy. Each CDR3 is given with its conserved first and last residue. D genes are given only for firm matches. Size is stated for part of the rows, as once, few or many counts, or as a class when the clone is expanded.

CDR3	DNA	D	J	size	V
CASSAAGGWNEQYF	TGTGCCAGCAGTGCGGCGGGGGGCTGGAACGAGCAGTACTTC	TRBD2	TRBJ2-7	.	TRBV12-3/TRBV12-4
CASRGGLGDRGYEQYF	TGTGCCAGCAGAGGGGGGTTGGGGGACAGGGGCTACGAGCAGTACTTC	TRBD1	TRBJ2-7	.	TRBV25-1
CASTVRQGMETQYF	TGCGCCAGCACAGTTAGACAGGGGATGGAGACCCAGTACTTC	TRBD1	TRBJ2-5	.	TRBV4-3
CASSSGQASYGYTF	TGTGCCAGCAGTTCGGGTCAGGCAAGTTATGGCTACACCTTC	.	TRBJ1-2	.	TRBV27
CSASRQGAGTEAFF	TGCAGTGCATCCCGACAGGGAGCGGGGACTGAAGCTTTCTTT	TRBD1	TRBJ1-1	many	TRBV20-1
CASREGTGGYEQYF	TGCGCCAGCAGGGAAGGGACAGGGGGCTACGAGCAGTACTTC	TRBD1	TRBJ2-7	.	TRBV5-1
CASSLVQGDSYEQYF	TGTGCCAGCAGTTTGGTTCAGGGAGACTCCTACGAGCAGTACTTC	.	TRBJ2-7	.	TRBV27
CASSPSAGGNQPQHF	TGTGCCAGCAGTCCCTCAGCAGGGGGCAATCAGCCCCAGCATTTT	.	TRBJ1-5	many	TRBV6-6
CASRLDSRGYTF	TGTGCCAGCCGCTTGGACAGTCGAGGCTACACCTTC	.	TRBJ1-2	.	TRBV11-2
CASSVFPGRYSPLHF	TGTGCCAGCAGTGTTTTCCCAGGGCGTTATTCACCCCTCCACTTT	.	TRBJ1-6	.	TRBV10-3
CASSPIAGGPPYEQYF	TGTGCCAGCAGCCCCATAGCGGGAGGGCCGCCCTATGAGCAGTACTTC	TRBD2	TRBJ2-7	many	TRBV9
CASSYERYGQPQHF	TGTGCCAGCAGTTACGAGAGGTACGGTCAGCCCCAGCATTTT	.	TRBJ1-5	many	TRBV6-5
CASSLDRNEQFF	TGTGCCAGCAGCTTAGACAGGAATGAGCAGTTCTTC	.	TRBJ2-1	few	TRBV7-3
CAWSRAKGVEQYF	TGTGCCTGGAGCCGAGCGAAGGGGGTGGAGCAGTACTTC	.	TRBJ2-7	.	TRBV30
CASSLSAQAYEQYF	TGTGCCAGCAGCTTGAGCGCCCAGGCCTACGAGCAGTACTTC	.	TRBJ2-7	few	TRBV5-5
CASSGGQGGGNTEAFF	TGCGCCAGCAGCGGCGGACAGGGGGGTGGGAACACTGAAGCTTTCTTT	TRBD1	TRBJ1-1	few	TRBV5-1
CAARGLIPNTEAFF	TGTGCCGCGCGGGGACTGATTCCGAACACTGAAGCTTTCTTT	.	TRBJ1-1	many	TRBV2
CASSLPSRGETQYF	TGTGCCAGCAGCTTGCCTTCTAGGGGCGAGACCCAGTACTTC	.	TRBJ2-5	.	TRBV5-5
CASSLEGPHEGANVLTF	TGTGCCAGCAGCTTAGAGGGGCCGCATGAGGGGGCCAACGTCCTGACTTTC	.	TRBJ2-6	.	TRBV11-2
CAISFPGGGQPQHF	TGTGCCATCAGTTTTCCCGGGGGCGGTCAGCCCCAGCATTTT	.	TRBJ1-5	.	TRBV12-3/TRBV12-4
CASSMLGGSQYF	TGTGCCAGCAGCATGCTCGGGGGTTCCCAGTACTTC	.	TRBJ2-7	many	TRBV7-2
CASSIGQSNTEAFF	TGTGCCAGTAGTATCGGACAGAGCAACACTGAAGCTTTCTTT	.	TRBJ1-1	many	TRBV19
CATSGGRTDTQYF	TGTGCCACCAGCGGGGGACGCACAGATACGCAGTATTTT	.	TRBJ2-3	.	TRBV24-1
CATSDTLGGPSSGANVLTF	TGTGCCACCAGTGACACCCTCGGGGGCCCAAGCTCTGGGGCCAACGTCCTGACTTTC	.	TRBJ2-6	many	TRBV24-1
CSAPTAGVGTGELFF	TGCAGTGCTCCCACAGCGGGAGTGGGCACCGGGGAGCTGTTTTTT	TRBD2	TRBJ2-2	few	TRBV20-1
CATSDPTDSDNEQFF	TGTGCCACCAGTGATCCTACGGACAGTGACAATGAGCAGTTCTTC	.	TRBJ2-1	few	TRBV24-1
CAISDDRGDTDTQYF	TGTGCCATCAGTGACGACAGGGGTGACACAGATACGCAGTATTTT	TRBD1	TRBJ2-3	few	TRBV10-3
CSVEDWEYEQYF	TGCAGCGTTGAAGACTGGGAGTACGAGCAGTACTTC	.	TRBJ2-7	.	TRBV29-1
CASIGDTSYEQYF	TGTGCCAGCATAGGGGACACCAGCTACGAGCAGTACTTC	.	TRBJ2-7	many	TRBV6-2/TRBV6-3
CASSRPGQGTEETQYF	TGTGCCAGCAGTCGTCCGGGACAGGGTACGGAGGAGACCCAGTACTTC	TRBD1	TRBJ2-5	.	TRBV3-1
CASSPTGVTPYGYTF	TGTGCCAGCAGCCCCACAGGTGTTACACCCTATGGCTACACCTTC	.	TRBJ1-2	many	TRBV7-8
CASSQESSFSYEQYF	TGTGCCAGCAGCCAAGAGAGCTCGTTCTCCTACGAGCAGTACTTC	.	TRBJ2-7	once	TRBV4-2
CASSLYGRDGELFF	TGTGCCAGCAGCTTGTACGGGAGAGACGGGGAGCTGTTTTTT	.	TRBJ2-2	.	TRBV7-2
CASTSPRALGHSPLHF	TGTGCCAGCACCTCCCCCCGGGCCCTGGGCCATTCACCCCTCCACTTT	.	TRBJ1-6	few	TRBV2
CASSQGAGQLYEQYF	TGTGCCAGCAGCCAAGGAGCGGGACAGCTCTACGAGCAGTACTTC	.	TRBJ2-7	.	TRBV7-2
CAISPGLETQYF	TGTGCCATCAGTCCCGGATTAGAGACCCAGTACTTC	.	TRBJ2-5	many	TRBV10-3
CASSQVRAGTEAFF	TGTGCCAGCAGCCAAGTCAGGGCAGGGACTGAAGCTTTCTTT	.	TRBJ1-1	.	TRBV7-9
CASSALPLVTSYEQYF	TGTGCCAGCAGCGCCTTACCCCTAGTTACCTCCTACGAGCAGTACTTC	.	TRBJ2-7	.	TRBV7-9
CASSLAPGTGSHEHF	TGTGCCAGCAGCTTAGCCCCCGGGACAGGGAGTCACGAGCATTTT	TRBD1	TRBJ1-5	.	TRBV7-9
CASSSSTSQETQYF	TGTGCCAGTAGTTCCTCGACTAGCCAGGAGACCCAGTACTTC	TRBD2	TRBJ2-5	many	TRBV19
CASSYGTSGSRTYEQYF	TGTGCCAGCAGTTACGGGACTAGCGGGAGCCGTACCTACGAGCAGTACTTC	TRBD2	TRBJ2-7	.	TRBV10-3
CASRTDRAAGGTEAFF	TGTGCCAGCAGGACAGACAGGGCAGCGGGGGGCACTGAAGCTTTCTTT	TRBD1	TRBJ1-1	few	TRBV12-3/TRBV12-4
CASSPGTGMNTEAFF	TGCGCCAGCAGCCCGGGGACAGGGATGAACACTGAAGCTTTCTTT	TRBD1	TRBJ1-1	many	TRBV5-1